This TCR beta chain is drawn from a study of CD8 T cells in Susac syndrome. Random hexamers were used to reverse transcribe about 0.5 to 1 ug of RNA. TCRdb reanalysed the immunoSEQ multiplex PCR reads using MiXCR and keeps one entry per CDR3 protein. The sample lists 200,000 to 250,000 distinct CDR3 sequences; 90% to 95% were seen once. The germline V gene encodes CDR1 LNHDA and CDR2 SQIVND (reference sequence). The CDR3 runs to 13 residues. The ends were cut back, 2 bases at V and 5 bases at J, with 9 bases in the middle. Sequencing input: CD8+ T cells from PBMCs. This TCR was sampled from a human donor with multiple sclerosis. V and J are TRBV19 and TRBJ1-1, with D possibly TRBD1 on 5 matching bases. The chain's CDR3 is CASSISPGTEAFF. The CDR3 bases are TGTGCCAGTAGTATATCCCCAGGGACTGAAGCTTTCTTT.